This T cell receptor (beta chain) derives from a study of blood T cell repertoires in COVID-19. Turning to the study itself: Both acute and convalescent COVID-19 samples were obtained from the United States, Italy and Spain. Sample material is recorded as cDNA or gDNA derived from T cells, B-cell-depleted T cells, or PBMCs.

V gave up 5 bases and J gave up 2 bases; unmatched junction bases: 4. The germline V gene encodes CDR1 GTSNPN and CDR2 SVGIG (reference sequence). The CDR3 totals 13 residues. In the study's own analysis: Estimation of nucleated cell counts relied on the amplification of reference gene primers. Generated by immunoSEQ multiplex PCR, the TCRdb table keeps only in-frame clones and is missing some. V, J and clone size derive from that table, while D and trimming were established from the DNA sequence. The data show some 200,000 clones, around four fifths seen once. The TCR sequence derives from a woman older than 75 with active or convalescent COVID-19. The genes are TRBV30 and TRBJ1-2; 8 bases map to TRBD1. The sample comprised peripheral blood. The CDR3 sequence is CAWDRGENYGYTF. CDR3 nucleotides: TGTGCCTGGGACAGGGGTGAGAACTATGGCTACACCTTC.